One T cell receptor beta chain is described in this entry. The sample comes from a study of cytomegalovirus exposure and HLA in healthy donors. Per germline, CDR1 MGHDK and CDR2 SYGVNS. The CDR3 is 14 amino acids. Trimming at V came to 4 bases and at J to 2 bases, leaving 4 bases not matched to a gene. Use of 60 Vbeta and 13 Jbeta primers characterized the PCR. TCRdb keeps only in-frame clones here, not all; method: immunoSEQ multiplex PCR. The profile shows 150,000 to 200,000 clones, around four fifths of them singletons. The TCR was taken from a female donor in good health and CMV-seronegative. The chain has TRBV25-1 and TRBJ2-7, with TRBD1 matching over 8 bases. The sequenced material came from PBMCs. In nucleotides, the CDR3 is TGTGCCAGCAGTGGGACAGGGCCCCCCTACGAGCAGTACTTC. It yields the protein CASSGTGPPYEQYF.